This is a list of T cell receptor beta chains from one sample in a study of T cells in Graves' hyperthyroidism and ophthalmopathy. TCRdb itself ran the multiplex PCR reads through MiXCR, one entry per CDR3 protein. The sample lists fewer than 750,000 distinct CDR3 sequences, about half occurring once. Sequenced sample: peripheral blood or thyroid tissue (not recorded which). The receptor set was obtained from a woman under 30 with Graves' hyperthyroidism. Each CDR3 is given with its conserved first and last residue. D genes are given only for firm matches. Rows may omit the clone size; those that give it use once, few, many or a size class.

clone size,D gene,V gene,J gene,CDR3 protein,CDR3 DNA
many,.,TRBV2,TRBJ2-2,CASSESRVNTGELFF,TGTGCCAGCAGTGAGTCCAGGGTGAACACCGGGGAGCTGTTTTTT
many,.,TRBV7-6,TRBJ1-4,CASSLFGNEKLFF,TGTGCCAGCAGCTTATTTGGGAATGAAAAACTGTTTTTT
.,.,TRBV27,TRBJ1-5,CASSARRRNQPQHF,TGTGCCAGCAGTGCCCGCCGCCGTAATCAGCCCCAGCATTTT
many,TRBD2,TRBV4-2,TRBJ2-7,CASSQGRGNYEQYF,TGTGCCAGCAGCCAAGGGCGGGGGAACTACGAGCAGTACTTC
.,TRBD2,TRBV7-8,TRBJ2-5,CASTPGLAGEETQYF,TGTGCCAGCACCCCGGGACTAGCGGGAGAAGAGACCCAGTACTTC
.,.,TRBV5-1,TRBJ2-7,CASGPQGDSYEQYF,TGCGCCAGCGGGCCACAGGGAGACTCCTACGAGCAGTACTTC
many,TRBD1,TRBV19,TRBJ2-5,CASSIGQGEETQYF,TGTGCCAGTAGTATAGGACAGGGCGAAGAGACCCAGTACTTC
.,TRBD2,TRBV9,TRBJ2-1,CASSVLAGGVEQFF,TGTGCCAGCAGCGTACTAGCGGGAGGGGTTGAGCAGTTCTTC
once,.,TRBV24-1,TRBJ1-4,CATRGGFNEKLFF,TGTGCCACAAGAGGTGGGTTTAATGAAAAACTGTTTTTT
.,.,TRBV20-1,TRBJ1-1,CSADIQGLGTEAFF,TGCAGTGCTGATATACAGGGTTTAGGTACTGAAGCTTTCTTT
many,.,TRBV11-3,TRBJ1-1,CASSLERLVNTEAFF,TGTGCCAGCAGCTTAGAACGCCTTGTGAACACTGAAGCTTTCTTT
.,.,TRBV5-1,TRBJ2-2,CASSARDTGELFF,TGCGCCAGCAGCGCGAGGGACACCGGGGAGCTGTTTTTT
.,TRBD1,TRBV29-1,TRBJ1-1,CSFRTGGPMNTEAFF,TGCAGCTTTAGGACAGGGGGTCCTATGAACACTGAAGCTTTCTTT
many,.,TRBV5-8,TRBJ2-5,CASSLAISSTAQETQYF,TGTGCCAGCAGCTTGGCCATCAGCTCCACGGCGCAAGAGACCCAGTACTTC
many,TRBD1,TRBV29-1,TRBJ1-3,CSVEAGGAGNTIYF,TGCAGCGTTGAAGCAGGGGGCGCGGGAAACACCATATATTTT
many,.,TRBV25-1,TRBJ1-3,CASTESGGPSGNTIYF,TGTGCCAGCACCGAATCAGGCGGCCCCTCTGGAAACACCATATATTTT
.,TRBD1,TRBV10-3,TRBJ2-7,CAITWGQAGYEQYF,TGTGCCATCACGTGGGGACAGGCTGGCTACGAGCAGTACTTC
many,.,TRBV7-8,TRBJ1-6,CASSLDMNSPLHF,TGTGCCAGCAGCTTAGATATGAATTCACCCCTCCACTTT
.,.,TRBV30,TRBJ1-2,CAWAKGRGNSNYGYTF,TGTGCCTGGGCCAAAGGGCGTGGGAACTCTAACTATGGCTACACCTTC
many,.,TRBV2,TRBJ2-7,CASSDEIEQYF,TGTGCCAGCAGTGACGAGATAGAGCAGTACTTC
once,TRBD1,TRBV12-3/TRBV12-4,TRBJ2-1,CASSLSGQGNNEQFF,TGTGCCAGCAGTCTCAGCGGACAGGGTAACAATGAGCAGTTCTTC
.,TRBD1,TRBV11-2,TRBJ2-7,CASQDRDISEQYF,TGTGCCAGCCAGGACAGGGACATAAGCGAGCAGTACTTC
.,.,TRBV2,TRBJ1-1,CASSYIRGRNTEAFF,TGTGCCAGCAGTTACATCCGGGGGAGGAACACTGAAGCTTTCTTT
.,TRBD2,TRBV7-6,TRBJ2-1,CASGLAGGPVDEQFF,TGTGCCAGCGGACTAGCGGGAGGGCCGGTCGATGAGCAGTTCTTC
.,TRBD1,TRBV7-2,TRBJ1-2,CASSWSSGRGGFYGYTF,TGTGCCAGCAGCTGGTCTAGCGGGAGAGGGGGCTTCTATGGCTACACCTTC
.,.,TRBV7-1,TRBJ2-5,CASSSGLRGETQYF,TGTGCCAGCAGCTCGGGCTTGAGAGGGGAGACCCAGTACTTC
.,.,TRBV2,TRBJ2-7,CASSPIRTPSSYEQYF,TGTGCCAGCAGCCCTATCAGGACGCCAAGCTCCTATGAGCAGTACTTC
many,.,TRBV12-3/TRBV12-4,TRBJ1-4,CASSWGRGEKLFF,TGTGCCAGCAGTTGGGGGCGCGGTGAAAAACTGTTTTTT
few,.,TRBV30,TRBJ2-7,CAWSVPLLRGTSYEQYF,TGTGCCTGGAGTGTACCGCTCTTGCGGGGTACCTCCTACGAGCAGTACTTC
many,.,TRBV6-1,TRBJ1-6,CASVTGDRSNSPLHF,TGTGCCAGCGTCACCGGGGATCGGAGTAATTCACCCCTCCACTTT
many,.,TRBV3-1,TRBJ1-2,CASSSTEYYGYTF,TGTGCCAGCAGTTCGACGGAATACTATGGCTACACCTTC
many,TRBD2,TRBV20-1,TRBJ2-7,CSASPGGPYEQYF,TGCAGTGCTAGTCCGGGAGGGCCCTACGAGCAGTACTTC
.,.,TRBV7-4,TRBJ2-7,CASSFARGDEQYF,TGTGCCAGCAGCTTCGCGAGAGGGGACGAGCAGTACTTC
.,.,TRBV20-1,TRBJ1-2,CSARSSGEVGYTF,TGCAGTGCTAGATCTAGCGGGGAAGTGGGCTACACCTTC
many,.,TRBV6-5,TRBJ2-7,CASSKGRYEQYF,TGTGCCAGCAGCAAGGGTCGGTACGAGCAGTACTTC
.,.,TRBV29-1,TRBJ2-6,CSQDSSGANVLTF,TGCAGCCAAGACAGCTCTGGGGCCAACGTCCTGACTTTC
.,.,TRBV2,TRBJ1-5,CASSLEGGHF,TGTGCCAGCAGCCTTGAAGGAGGGCATTTT
many,TRBD1,TRBV4-2,TRBJ1-1,CASSQDFYDRANTEAFF,TGTGCCAGCAGCCAAGACTTTTATGACAGGGCGAACACTGAAGCTTTCTTT
few,.,TRBV2,TRBJ2-5,CASSRLKETQYF,TGTGCCAGCAGTAGATTAAAAGAGACCCAGTACTTC
once,TRBD2,TRBV20-1,TRBJ2-2,CSATAQGLAGFTGELFF,TGCAGTGCCACTGCACAGGGACTAGCGGGTTTCACCGGGGAGCTGTTTTTT
.,.,TRBV5-1,TRBJ2-3,CASSTLAPPDTQYF,TGCGCCAGCAGCACCTTAGCCCCACCAGATACGCAGTATTTT
many,.,TRBV5-1,TRBJ2-7,CASSSAREQYF,TGCGCCAGCAGCTCCGCGCGCGAGCAGTACTTC
.,.,TRBV10-3,TRBJ2-7,CAIRMAGSYNEQYF,TGTGCCATCAGAATGGCGGGCTCCTACAATGAGCAGTACTTC
.,TRBD1,TRBV7-9,TRBJ2-7,CASSIQGDEQYF,TGTGCCAGCAGCATACAGGGGGACGAGCAGTACTTC
many,TRBD1,TRBV6-1,TRBJ1-1,CASRIGRDRPFF,TGTGCCAGCCGAATTGGAAGGGACAGGCCTTTCTTT